This TCR beta chain came from a study of monozygotic twins with inflammatory bowel disease. The length of the CDR3 is 14 residues. The V gene's germline CDR1 is MDHEN and CDR2 SYDVKM. TCRdb reprocessed the 5' RACE reads, keeping one entry per CDR3 protein, no DNA. This sample's table reports over 100,000 distinct CDR3 sequences. The chain combines TRBV28 with TRBJ2-7; TCRdb selects TRBD1, and the lack of DNA leaves this call unchecked. The sequencing sample was made of blood. The receptor was isolated from a human donor with ulcerative colitis or Crohn's disease, or a healthy co-twin of an affected twin (not recorded which). The CDR3: CASSQSGTDYEQYF.